The 7 T cell receptor beta chains below all came from one sample that was sequenced in a study of T cells in severe cutaneous drug reactions. Bulk and single-cell libraries used iRepertoire multiplex PCR with TCR subtype-specific primers. TCRdb processed the multiplex PCR reads again and assigns one entry to each CDR3 protein, with no DNA. The listing records 21,000 or so distinct CDR3 sequences. The patients sequenced had a carbamazepine-induced Stevens-Johnson syndrome or toxic epidermal necrolysis reaction. Specimen: PBMCs. These receptors were collected from a human donor with toxic epidermal necrolysis, a severe cutaneous drug reaction.

V gene TRBV20-1 combines with J gene TRBJ2-1. Germline V gene lookup returns CDR1 DFQATT and CDR2 SNEGSKA (reference sequence). The CDR3 has 15 residues. CDR3 sequence reads: CSARSQRDSYNEQFF.

The chain is built from TRBV7-8 and TRBJ1-1; TCRdb calls TRBD1, which cannot be checked without DNA. CDR3 length equals 15 residues. The germline V gene has CDR1 SGHVS and CDR2 FQNEAQ. Here the CDR3 reads CASSPGRFPSTEAFF.

This sequence joins TRBV9 and TRBJ1-1; TCRdb's assignment of TRBD1 cannot be checked, as there is no DNA. CDR1 and CDR2 from the germline V gene are SGDLS and YYNGEE. The CDR3 consists of 15 residues. CDR3 loop: CASSVTGQGGSEAFF.

The V and J genes are TRBV4-3 and TRBJ2-7. This CDR3 contains 15 residues. From germline, CDR1 is LGHNA and CDR2 YSLEER. The CDR3 loop reads CASSQDLGRFYEQYF.

The chain links TRBV20-1 to TRBJ1-3; the D gene TCRdb calls, TRBD1, cannot be checked with no DNA. CDR1 DFQATT and CDR2 SNEGSKA come from the germline V gene (reference sequence). The CDR3 runs 16 residues. CDR3 region: CSAMGTTGRYGNTIYF.

The V call is TRBV20-1, the J call TRBJ2-1. Germline loops: CDR1 DFQATT, CDR2 SNEGSKA (reference sequence). The CDR3 consists of 16 residues. CDR3 in amino acids: CSARDRGGSSYNEQFF.

The genes are TRBV27 and TRBJ1-1; TCRdb picks TRBD1, but there is no DNA to check that call. In germline, CDR1 is MNHEY, CDR2 SMNVEV (reference sequence). The CDR3 runs to 14 residues. The chain's CDR3 is CASSSTGFVTEAFF.